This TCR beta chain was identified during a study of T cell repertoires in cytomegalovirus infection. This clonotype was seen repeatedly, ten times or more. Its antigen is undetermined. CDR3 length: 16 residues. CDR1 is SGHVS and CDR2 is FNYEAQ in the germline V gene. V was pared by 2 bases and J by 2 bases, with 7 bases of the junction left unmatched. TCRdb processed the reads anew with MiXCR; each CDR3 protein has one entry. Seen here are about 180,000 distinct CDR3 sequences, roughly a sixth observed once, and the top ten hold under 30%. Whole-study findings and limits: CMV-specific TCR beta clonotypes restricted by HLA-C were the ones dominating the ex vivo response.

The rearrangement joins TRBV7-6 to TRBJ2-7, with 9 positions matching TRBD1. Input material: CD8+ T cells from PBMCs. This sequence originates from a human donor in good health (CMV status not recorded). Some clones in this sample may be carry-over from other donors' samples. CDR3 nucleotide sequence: TGTGCCAGCAGCTTACCCTCCGGGACAGGGACCTACGAGCAGTACTTC. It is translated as CASSLPSGTGTYEQYF.